The 19 T cell receptor beta chains below were found in one sample sequenced in a study of T cell repertoires in aging, cancer and after chemotherapy. Peripheral blood genomic DNA, not sorted cells or RNA, was the template. Multiplex touch-down PCR with TRB-A/B primers amplified rearranged V-D-J TRB sequences. One entry per CDR3 protein results from TCRdb running MiXCR on the multiplex PCR reads. The table lists roughly 10,000 distinct CDR3 sequences, 30% to 35% of them singletons, with about 18% in the top ten. Sequenced input: blood. The receptors come from a human donor in good health. The donor label of this sample is uncertain.

The J gene is TRBJ1-2, the V gene TRBV19, with 9 bases fitting TRBD1. Germline V CDR1 and CDR2: LNHDA, SQIVND (reference sequence). Losses at the gene ends were 5 bases for V and 2 bases for J; bases not matched to a gene: 3. The length of the CDR3 is 14 residues. CDR3 DNA sequence: TGTGCCAGTAGTCCGGGACAGGGCAACTATGGCTACACCTTC. It translates to CASSPGQGNYGYTF.

The chain carries TRBV10-3 and TRBJ2-3; D call uncertain. The V end lost 2 bases, the J end lost 0 bases, and 9 bases lay between the germline ends. This CDR3 spans 15 amino acids. CDR1 is ENHRY and CDR2 is SYGVKD in the germline V gene. The CDR3 protein is CAISEGVPSTDTQYF. The DNA for the CDR3 is TGTGCCATCAGTGAGGGGGTACCTAGCACAGATACGCAGTATTTT.

The CDR3 DNA sequence: TGTGCCAGTAGTAGGATGACAGGGGTAGGGAATAGCAATCAGCCCCAGCATTTT. It translates to CASSRMTGVGNSNQPQHF. This rearrangement joins TRBV19 to TRBJ1-5; TRBD1 matches 8 bases. The junction had 11 bases not matched to a gene; V was cut back by 4 bases and J by 0 bases. The CDR3 runs to 18 residues. Germline CDR1 is LNHDA and CDR2 is SQIVND (reference sequence).

In its sample, this clonotype ranks as medium-sized. The chain links TRBV29-1 to TRBJ1-2, with D maybe TRBD1 (6 bases). The CDR3 covers 13 residues. V shed 4 bases and J shed 0 bases, with 9 bases lying between them. Germline-derived CDR1 and CDR2 are SQVTM and ANQGSEA. The CDR3 DNA is TGCAGCGTTGCCGGGGGGCCTAACTATGGCTACACCTTC. This gives the protein CSVAGGPNYGYTF.

The chain recombines TRBV6-2 or TRBV6-3 with TRBJ2-2; D is possibly TRBD2 (6 bases). The CDR3 contains 15 residues. The V gene's germline CDR1 is MNHEY and CDR2 SVGEGT. The V end was cut by 5 bases, the J end by 5 bases, with 15 bases between. DNA of the CDR3: TGTGCCAGCAGTCAAAACAAGGGAGGAACCGGGGAGCTGTTTTTT. Its protein is CASSQNKGGTGELFF.

The chain is built from TRBV6-1 and TRBJ1-5; D remains ambiguous. The CDR3 consists of 14 residues. Germline V lookup: CDR1 MNHNS, CDR2 SASEGT. V lost 6 bases, J lost 0 bases, and 9 bases lay in between. CDR3 nucleotide sequence: TGTGCCAGCAGCAACGTAAATAGCAATCAGCCCCAGCATTTT. Its protein is CASSNVNSNQPQHF.

The chain couples TRBV7-6 to TRBJ1-2; D is perhaps TRBD1 (5 bases). Germline V lookup: CDR1 SGHVS, CDR2 FNYEAQ. The CDR3 consists of 15 residues. Trimming stripped 1 base from V and 3 bases from J, with 12 bases between. CDR3 coding DNA: TGTGCCAGCAGCTTAGTTTGGCAGGGTGACTATGGCTACACCTTC. It codes for CASSLVWQGDYGYTF.

Relative to its sample, this clonotype is medium-sized. The J gene is TRBJ2-4, the V gene TRBV6-5; perhaps TRBD1 as D (6 bases). V was clipped by 6 bases and J by 7 bases, with 16 bases between them. This CDR3 spans 14 amino acids. Germline CDR1 is MNHEY and CDR2 is SVGAGI. The CDR3 loop reads CASRLTGSVNIQYF. The CDR3 DNA is TGTGCCAGCAGGCTGACAGGAAGTGTGAACATTCAGTACTTC.

This clonotype has just a few counts. The chain recombines TRBV5-1 with TRBJ2-2; 9 bases map to TRBD1. This CDR3 region has 17 residues. Trimming at V came to 7 bases and at J to 3 bases, leaving 13 bases not matched to a gene. The germline V gene encodes CDR1 SGHRS and CDR2 YFSETQ. CDR3 in DNA: TGCGCCAGCCATCGTCCCGGGACAGGGATGGACACCGGGGAGCTGTTTTTT. It translates to CASHRPGTGMDTGELFF.

This clonotype was seen a handful of times. This rearrangement joins TRBV6-5 to TRBJ2-3; tentative D call: TRBD2 (5 bases). Germline V gives CDR1 MNHEY, CDR2 SVGAGI. This CDR3 is 17 amino acids long. V was pared by 4 bases and J by 1 base, with 18 bases between. Here the CDR3 reads CASSFGNGVLGTDTQYF. The CDR3, as DNA: TGTGCCAGCAGTTTTGGTAACGGGGTGTTGGGCACAGATACGCAGTATTTT.

The chain carries TRBV18 and TRBJ2-2; 11 bases match TRBD2. Germline CDR1 reads KGHSH; CDR2 reads LQKENI. Trimming removed 3 bases from V and 5 bases from J; junction bases left unmatched: 5. The CDR3 length is 16 residues. The CDR3, as DNA: TGTGCCAGCTCACCTCTAGCGGGAGGTGAGACCGGGGAGCTGTTTTTT. Translation: CASSPLAGGETGELFF. Filled out from reference TRBV18 and TRBJ2-2, the complete variable domain reads NAGVMQNPRHLVRRRGQEARLRCSPMKGHSHVYWYRQLPEEGLKFMVYLQKENIIDESGMPKERFSAEFPKEGPSILRIQQVVRGDSAAYFCASSPLAGGETGELFFGEGSRLTVL.

The CDR3 loop reads CASSYGSGHITDTQYF. Here the CDR3 DNA reads TGCGCCAGCAGCTACGGGTCGGGACACATCACAGATACGCAGTATTTT. The rearrangement links TRBV5-1 to TRBJ2-3, with a possible D match to TRBD1 (6 bases). CDR1 SGHRS and CDR2 YFSETQ come from the germline V gene. Between the trimmed V and J ends, which lost 3 bases and 2 bases, there was a span of 16 bases. The CDR3 is made up of 16 amino acids.

This clonotype was observed a handful of times. The chain carries TRBV18 and TRBJ2-2, with 9 bases aligning to TRBD2. CDR3 length: 16 residues. Germline V gives CDR1 KGHSH, CDR2 LQKENI. V dropped 5 bases and J dropped 6; count of bases not matched to a gene: 10. The DNA for the CDR3 is TGTGCCAGCTCATCGTTGGTAGCGGGAGAGTCCGGGGAGCTGTTTTTT. Translated: CASSSLVAGESGELFF.

The sample holds a few counts of this clonotype. The chain carries TRBV12-3 or TRBV12-4 and TRBJ1-2, with TRBD1 matching 8 bases. Trimming took 6 bases from V and 7 from J; bases not matched to a gene: 7. The CDR3 has 13 residues. DNA of the CDR3: TGTGCCAGCAGCCTACAGGGGGGGTTTGGCTACACCTTC. It specifies CASSLQGGFGYTF.

There are a few counts of this clonotype. This rearrangement joins TRBV6-1 to TRBJ2-7, with D hard to call. Germline values: CDR1 MNHNS, CDR2 SASEGT. Between the trimmed V and J ends, which lost 5 bases and 3 bases, there was a span of 8 bases. The CDR3 length is 12 residues. The CDR3 region is CASSPLNYEQYF. Here the CDR3 DNA reads TGTGCCAGCAGTCCCCTGAACTACGAGCAGTACTTC.

The chain joins TRBV29-1 to TRBJ2-1; 14 bases are shared with TRBD2. The germline CDR1 and CDR2 sequences are SQVTM and ANQGSEA. The trim removed 3 bases at V and 6 bases at J, leaving 4 bases unmatched. This CDR3 region has 15 residues. CDR3 DNA sequence: TGCAGCGTTGAGGGGGGGACTAGCGGGAGCAATGAGCAGTTCTTC. Encoded protein: CSVEGGTSGSNEQFF.

This clonotype was observed a few times. This chain joins TRBV29-1 and TRBJ2-3; perhaps D is TRBD1 or TRBD2 (6 bases each). Trimming cost V 6 bases and J 4 bases, with 14 bases left between them. Germline V gene lookup returns CDR1 SQVTM and CDR2 ANQGSEA. The CDR3 contains 13 residues. The CDR3 protein is CSVGGFRADTQYF. The CDR3 nucleotides are TGCAGCGTAGGGGGGTTTAGGGCAGATACGCAGTATTTT.

This clonotype was counted a few times. The chain couples TRBV12-3 or TRBV12-4 to TRBJ1-5, with 8 bases fitting TRBD1. Germline trimming cut 6 bases from V and 2 bases from J; bases unmatched to any gene: 6. CDR3 length equals 15 residues. CDR3 residues: CASSATGDGNQPQHF. For the CDR3, the DNA is TGTGCCAGCAGCGCGACAGGGGACGGCAATCAGCCCCAGCATTTT.

Remarks on this clonotype: The junction shows a germline mismatch at one end, possibly a read error. CDR3 bases: TGTGCCAGCAGCTTGGGTTACGCGCAGTACTTC. It encodes CASSLGYAQYF. The J gene is TRBJ2-7, the V gene TRBV5-6; D not resolved. Germline CDR1 SGHDT, CDR2 YYEEEE. This CDR3 is built from 11 residues.